The rows below give T cell receptor beta chains drawn from one sample of a study of tumor and adjacent non-tumor tissue in lung cancer. TCRdb redid the calling of the multiplex PCR reads with MiXCR, one entry per CDR3 protein. The repertoire includes about 200,000 distinct CDR3 sequences, 71% of them detected once, and approximately 25% sits in the top ten. The sequenced material came from lung tumor tissue. These receptors came from a man between 60 and 75 years old with non-small cell lung cancer. Each CDR3 is given with its conserved first and last residue. D genes are given only for firm matches. Size values are once, few and many counts, or a class for expanded clones, and some rows have none.

NA	TRBJ2-2	TRBD2	TRBV5-1	CTSSLREGIGELFF	TGCACCAGCAGTTTGCGGGAGGGAATCGGGGAGCTGTTTTTT
NA	TRBJ2-3	NA	TRBV11-2	CASSLTTSIRGGDADTQYF	TGTGCCAGCAGCTTAACCACATCTATTCGAGGGGGTGATGCAGATACGCAGTATTTT
NA	TRBJ2-3	NA	TRBV29-1	CSVADLEGRQPQYF	TGCAGCGTCGCCGACTTGGAGGGGCGGCAGCCCCAGTATTTT
NA	TRBJ2-3	TRBD2	TRBV20-1	CSVRDAGTSFADTQYF	TGCAGTGTTAGAGATGCCGGGACTAGCTTCGCAGATACGCAGTATTTT
NA	TRBJ2-1	NA	TRBV5-1	CASSLGLGDFSSYIVQFF	TGCGCCAGCAGCTTGGGGCTAGGGGACTTCAGCTCCTACATTGTGCAGTTCTTC
once	TRBJ1-1	NA	TRBV11-3	CASSVRGDNTEAFF	TGTGCCAGCAGCGTGAGGGGAGACAACACTGAAGCTTTCTTT
NA	TRBJ2-7	NA	TRBV11-3	CASNYDGTYEQYF	TGTGCCAGCAACTACGACGGGACCTACGAGCAGTACTTC
once	TRBJ1-1	NA	TRBV2	CASRQIQNTEAFF	TGTGCCAGCAGACAGATACAGAACACTGAAGCTTTCTTT
NA	TRBJ2-3	NA	TRBV4-2	CASSHPTVGDNTDTQYF	TGTGCCAGCAGCCACCCTACTGTGGGGGACAACACAGATACGCAGTATTTT
NA	TRBJ2-5	NA	TRBV6-6	CASTRGIIETQYF	TGTGCCAGCACCCGGGGGATCATAGAGACCCAGTACTTC
NA	TRBJ2-6	NA	TRBV29-1	CSVAAVELSGANVLSF	TGCAGCGTCGCCGCGGTCGAACTCTCTGGGGCCAACGTCCTGAGTTTC
few	TRBJ2-7	NA	TRBV6-1	CASSARADSYEQYF	TGTGCCAGCAGTGCCCGGGCCGATTCCTACGAGCAGTACTTC
once	TRBJ1-1	NA	TRBV7-8	CASSYLRGGPNIEAFF	TGTGCCAGCAGCTACCTCCGGGGGGGGCCGAACATTGAAGCTTTCTTT
NA	TRBJ2-3	TRBD1	TRBV12-3/TRBV12-4	CASSFEGQGRQYF	TGTGCCAGCAGTTTCGAGGGACAGGGGAGGCAGTATTTT
NA	TRBJ1-4	NA	TRBV28	CASSPSGLLNEKLFF	TGTGCCAGCAGTCCTTCGGGACTCCTTAATGAAAAACTGTTCTTT
NA	TRBJ2-3	TRBD2	TRBV4-3	CASSLLNSGSSPSTDTQYF	TGCGCCAGCAGCCTCCTGAATAGCGGGAGTTCTCCTTCCACAGATACGCAGTATTTT
many	TRBJ2-1	NA	TRBV20-1	CSASTRTPGGDEQFF	TGCAGTGCTAGTACTAGGACTCCCGGGGGCGATGAGCAGTTCTTC
NA	TRBJ2-5	NA	TRBV10-1	CAGSDGGTWGENQYF	TGCGCCGGCAGTGACGGGGGGACATGGGGAGAGAACCAGTACTTC
NA	TRBJ1-5	NA	TRBV5-1	CASSDGVSAGNQPQHF	TGCGCCAGCAGCGATGGTGTATCGGCCGGCAATCAGCCCCAGCATTTT
few	TRBJ1-1	TRBD1	TRBV4-2	CASSQEQGAMNTEAFF	TGTGCCAGCAGCCAAGAACAGGGGGCTATGAACACTGAAGCTTTCTTT
once	TRBJ2-5	NA	TRBV6-5	CASRDTGTAGAQHF	TGTGCCAGCAGAGATACGGGGACCGCGGGGGCCCAGCACTTC
NA	TRBJ1-5	NA	TRBV20-1	CSAGERNQPQHF	TGCAGCGCGGGCGAGAGGAATCAGCCCCAGCATTTT